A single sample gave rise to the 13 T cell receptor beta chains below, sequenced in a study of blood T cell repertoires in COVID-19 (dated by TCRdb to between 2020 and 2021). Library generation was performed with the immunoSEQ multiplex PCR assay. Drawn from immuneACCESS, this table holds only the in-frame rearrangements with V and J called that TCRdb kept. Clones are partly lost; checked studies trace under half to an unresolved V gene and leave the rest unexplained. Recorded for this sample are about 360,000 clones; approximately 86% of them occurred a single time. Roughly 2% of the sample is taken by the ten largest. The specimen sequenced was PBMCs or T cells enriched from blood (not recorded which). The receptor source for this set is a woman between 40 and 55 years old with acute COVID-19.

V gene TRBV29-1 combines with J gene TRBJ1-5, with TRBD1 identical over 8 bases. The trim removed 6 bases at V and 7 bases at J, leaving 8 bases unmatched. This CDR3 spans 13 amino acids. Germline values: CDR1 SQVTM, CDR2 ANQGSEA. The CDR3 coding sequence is TGCAGCGTCTTGGACAGGGACGGACAGCCCCAGCATTTT. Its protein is CSVLDRDGQPQHF.

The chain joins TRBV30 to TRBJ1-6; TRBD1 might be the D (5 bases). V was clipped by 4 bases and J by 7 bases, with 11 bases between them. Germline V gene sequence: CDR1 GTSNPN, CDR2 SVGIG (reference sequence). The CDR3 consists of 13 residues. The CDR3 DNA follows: TGTGCCTGGAAGGGACTGAACAATTCACCCCTCCACTTT. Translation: CAWKGLNNSPLHF.

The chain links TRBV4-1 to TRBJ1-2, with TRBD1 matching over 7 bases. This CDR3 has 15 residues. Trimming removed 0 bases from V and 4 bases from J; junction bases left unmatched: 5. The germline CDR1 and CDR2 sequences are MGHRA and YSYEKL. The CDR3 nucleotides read TGCGCCAGCAGCCAAGATCTAGGGGACAGCTATGGCTACACCTTC. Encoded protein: CASSQDLGDSYGYTF.

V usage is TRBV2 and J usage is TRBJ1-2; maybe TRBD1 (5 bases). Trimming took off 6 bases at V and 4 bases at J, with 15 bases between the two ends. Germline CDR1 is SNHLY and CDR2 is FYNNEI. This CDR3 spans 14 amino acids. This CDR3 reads CASRGGTGTYGYTF. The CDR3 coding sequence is TGTGCCAGCAGGGGAGGGACGGGAACCTATGGCTACACCTTC. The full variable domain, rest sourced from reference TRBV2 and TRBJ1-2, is EPEVTQTPSHQVTQMGQEVILRCVPISNHLYFYWYRQILGQKVEFLVSFYNNEISEKSEIFDDQFSVERPDGSNFTLKIRSTKLEDSAMYFCASRGGTGTYGYTFGSGTRLTVV.

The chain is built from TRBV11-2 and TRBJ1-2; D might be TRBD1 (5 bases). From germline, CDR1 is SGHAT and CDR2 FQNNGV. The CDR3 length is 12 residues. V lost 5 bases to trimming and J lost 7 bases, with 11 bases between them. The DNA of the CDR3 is TGTGCCAGCAGCCCCTCCGGGGGTGGCTACACCTTC. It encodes CASSPSGGGYTF. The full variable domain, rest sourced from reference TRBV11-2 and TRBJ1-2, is EAGVAQSPRYKIIEKRQSVAFWCNPISGHATLYWYQQILGQGPKLLIQFQNNGVVDDSQLPKDRFSAERLKGVDSTLKIQPAKLEDSAVYLCASSPSGGGYTFGSGTRLTVV.

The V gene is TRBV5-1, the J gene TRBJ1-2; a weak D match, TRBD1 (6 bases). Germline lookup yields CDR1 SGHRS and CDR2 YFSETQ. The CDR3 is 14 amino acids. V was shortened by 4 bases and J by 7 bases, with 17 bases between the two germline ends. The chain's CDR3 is CASSTAGVASGYTF. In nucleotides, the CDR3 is TGCGCCAGCAGCACGGCAGGGGTAGCATCTGGCTACACCTTC.

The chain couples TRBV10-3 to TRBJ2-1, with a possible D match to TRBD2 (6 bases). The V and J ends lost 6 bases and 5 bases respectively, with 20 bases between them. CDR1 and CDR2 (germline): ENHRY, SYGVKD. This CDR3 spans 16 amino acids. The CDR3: CAISALSGLGNNEQFF. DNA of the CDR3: TGTGCCATCAGCGCCCTTTCGGGACTTGGAAACAATGAGCAGTTCTTC.

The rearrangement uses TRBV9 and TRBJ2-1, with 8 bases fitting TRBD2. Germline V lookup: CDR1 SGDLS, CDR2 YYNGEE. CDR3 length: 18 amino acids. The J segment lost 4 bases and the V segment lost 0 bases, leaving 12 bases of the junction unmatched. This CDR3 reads CASSVDAGMSGGYNEQFF. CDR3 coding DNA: TGTGCCAGCAGCGTAGATGCCGGTATGAGCGGGGGTTACAATGAGCAGTTCTTC.

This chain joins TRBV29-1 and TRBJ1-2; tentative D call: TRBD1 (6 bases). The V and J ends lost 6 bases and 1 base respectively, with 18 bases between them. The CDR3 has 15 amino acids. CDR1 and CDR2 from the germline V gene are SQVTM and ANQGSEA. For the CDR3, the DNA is TGCAGCGTCGCCCCCGGCAGGGGATTTAACTATGGCTACACCTTC. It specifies CSVAPGRGFNYGYTF.

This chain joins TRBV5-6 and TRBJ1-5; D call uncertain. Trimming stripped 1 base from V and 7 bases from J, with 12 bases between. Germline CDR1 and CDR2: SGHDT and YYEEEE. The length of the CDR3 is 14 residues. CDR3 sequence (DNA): TGTGCCAGCAGCTTGAGGCGGGGAGAGCAGCCCCAGCATTTT. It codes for CASSLRRGEQPQHF.

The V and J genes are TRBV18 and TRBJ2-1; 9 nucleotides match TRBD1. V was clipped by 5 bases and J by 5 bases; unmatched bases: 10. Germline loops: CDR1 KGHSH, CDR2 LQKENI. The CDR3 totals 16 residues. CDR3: CASSRLPGTGNNEQFF. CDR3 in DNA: TGTGCCAGCTCAAGGCTTCCCGGGACAGGGAACAATGAGCAGTTCTTC.

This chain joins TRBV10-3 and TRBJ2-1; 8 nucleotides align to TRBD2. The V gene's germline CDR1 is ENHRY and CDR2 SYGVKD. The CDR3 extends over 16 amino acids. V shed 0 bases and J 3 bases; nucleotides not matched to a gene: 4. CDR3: CAISESGTRIYNEQFF. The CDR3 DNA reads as TGTGCCATCAGTGAGTCGGGGACTAGAATCTACAATGAGCAGTTCTTC.

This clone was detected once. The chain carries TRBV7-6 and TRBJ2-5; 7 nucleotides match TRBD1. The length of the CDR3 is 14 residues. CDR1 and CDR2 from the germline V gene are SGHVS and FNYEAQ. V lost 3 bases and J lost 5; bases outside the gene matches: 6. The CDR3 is CASSLRGQGETQYF. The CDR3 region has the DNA TGTGCCAGCAGCTTGAGGGGGCAGGGGGAGACCCAGTACTTC.